The 5 T cell receptor beta chains below all came from one sample that was sequenced in a study of CD8 T cells in ankylosing spondylitis (dated by TCRdb to between 2016 and 2019). Results and caveats for the whole study, not just this receptor: A TCR beta motif of 7 or 8 highly homologous amino acid variants appeared characteristic of blood from ankylosing spondylitis patients.

What these receptors recognize is not known. Receptors were amplified or captured by 5' RACE. This sample was sequenced with an Illumina HiSeq 2500. TCRdb reworked the public reads: Q25 trimming with fastp, MiXCR clone assembly, productive beta chains retained. Each entry is one CDR3 protein sequence, shown with its most common DNA and genes. In this sample the table shows a few hundred thousand distinct CDR3 sequences, 8% of which occur a single time. The ten largest clones represent about 15% of the sample. The specimen sequenced was blood, either unsorted or a sorted T cell fraction (not recorded which). The receptors derive from a male donor with ankylosing spondylitis.

The chain recombines TRBV4-1 with TRBJ2-7, with 8 bases aligning to TRBD1. Germline V gene sequence: CDR1 MGHRA, CDR2 YSYEKL. The V gene end was trimmed by 7 bases and the J gene end by 3 bases; junction bases not matched to a gene: 11. This CDR3 spans 15 amino acids. CDR3 bases: TGCGCCAGCACCCTCGTGACAGGGGCCCACTACGAGCAGTACTTC. Its translation: CASTLVTGAHYEQYF.

This chain joins TRBV19 and TRBJ2-2; 12 nucleotides align to TRBD2. V dropped 4 bases and J dropped 2; count of bases not matched to a gene: 5. Germline values: CDR1 LNHDA, CDR2 SQIVND (reference sequence). CDR3 length: 17 amino acids. CDR3 nucleotides: TGTGCCAGTAGTACAGGACTAGCGGGACCAAACACCGGGGAGCTGTTTTTT. Its protein is CASSTGLAGPNTGELFF.

V usage is TRBV7-2 and J usage is TRBJ2-5, with D unclear. Trimming removed 5 bases from V and 6 bases from J, with 7 bases in between. CDR1 and CDR2 from the germline V gene are SGHTA and FQGNSA. The CDR3 has 11 amino acids. The CDR3: CASSGGQTQYF. Here the CDR3 DNA reads TGTGCCAGCAGCGGTGGGCAGACCCAGTACTTC.

This clonotype has more than one count but fewer than ten. The gene calls are TRBV5-5 and TRBJ1-2; a weak D match, TRBD1 (5 bases). V lost 0 bases, J lost 6 bases, and 15 bases lay in between. CDR3 length: 15 residues. Germline values: CDR1 SGHKS, CDR2 YYEKEE (reference sequence). CDR3 protein: CASSLARTRGDGYTF. CDR3 in DNA: TGTGCCAGCAGCTTGGCCCGCACACGGGGGGATGGCTACACCTTC.

The chain joins TRBV3-1 to TRBJ2-4; D unresolved. Trimming left V 0 bases short and J 8 bases short, with 14 bases between. This CDR3 region has 15 residues. CDR1 and CDR2 from the germline V gene are LGHDT and YNNKEL (reference sequence). The CDR3 sequence is CASSQESRGFDIQYF. CDR3 coding DNA: TGTGCCAGCAGCCAAGAATCTAGAGGATTTGACATTCAGTACTTC.